These 13 T cell receptor beta chains came from one sample sequenced in a study of T cell changes during pregnancy in multiple sclerosis. TCRdb's copy holds only in-frame clones and misses some; the assay was immunoSEQ multiplex PCR. The repertoire holds fewer than 85,000 clones, with about 95% as singletons. The source was peripheral blood, collected in the second trimester of pregnancy. These receptor sequences come from a female donor with multiple sclerosis, enrolled in a pregnancy study.

The chain joins TRBV5-1 to TRBJ2-5; D is unresolved. Trimming took off 4 bases at V and 1 base at J, with 14 bases between the two ends. Germline loops: CDR1 SGHRS, CDR2 YFSETQ. The CDR3 sequence is 15 residues long. The CDR3 protein is CASSLTPPLQETQYF. DNA for the CDR3: TGCGCCAGCAGCCTAACCCCCCCTCTCCAAGAGACCCAGTACTTC.

The chain uses TRBV27 and TRBJ2-3; 7 bases fit TRBD1. There are 15 residues in the CDR3. Germline lookup yields CDR1 MNHEY and CDR2 SMNVEV (reference sequence). The junction had 7 bases not matched to a gene; V was cut back by 6 bases and J by 1 base. In nucleotides, the CDR3 is TGTGCCAGCAGCTACAAAGGACAGGGCACAGATACGCAGTATTTT. Residues: CASSYKGQGTDTQYF.

The gene calls are TRBV27 and TRBJ2-3; D ambiguous. CDR1 MNHEY and CDR2 SMNVEV come from the germline V gene (reference sequence). The ends were cut back, 3 bases at V and 0 bases at J, with 7 bases in the middle. CDR3 length: 14 residues. The CDR3 DNA reads TGTGCCAGCAGTTTCTTTCCTAGCACAGATACGCAGTATTTT. The encoded protein is CASSFFPSTDTQYF.

V gene TRBV10-3 combines with J gene TRBJ2-2; 11 bases line up with TRBD2. The J segment lost 2 bases and the V segment lost 2 bases, leaving 4 bases of the junction unmatched. The CDR3 sequence is 17 residues long. The V gene's germline CDR1 is ENHRY and CDR2 SYGVKD. For the CDR3, the DNA is TGTGCCATCAGTGAGCTGGGACTAGCGGACAACACCGGGGAGCTGTTTTTT. This sequence encodes CAISELGLADNTGELFF.

The CDR3 loop is CASSDGRGNTEAFF. The DNA for the CDR3 is TGTGCCAGCAGTGATGGCAGGGGGAATACTGAAGCTTTCTTT. This chain joins TRBV2 and TRBJ1-1; 7 bases match TRBD1. Germline V gene lookup returns CDR1 SNHLY and CDR2 FYNNEI. This CDR3 is built from 14 residues. V shed 3 bases and J 5 bases; nucleotides not matched to a gene: 6.

The chain recombines TRBV29-1 with TRBJ2-5; no firm D call. This CDR3 is built from 13 residues. With 5 bases removed from V and 1 base from J, the gap between germline ends came to 11 bases. Germline CDR1 and CDR2: SQVTM and ANQGSEA. DNA of the CDR3: TGCAGCGTTTCCGTCGCAGTCCAAGAGACCCAGTACTTC. Translated, it gives CSVSVAVQETQYF. Full variable domain (missing parts from reference TRBV29-1 and TRBJ2-5): SAVISQKPSRDICQRGTSLTIQCQVDSQVTMMFWYRQQPGQSLTLIATANQGSEATYESGFVIDKFPISRPNLTFSTLTVSNMSPEDSSIYLCSVSVAVQETQYFGPGTRLLVL.

The chain combines TRBV7-2 with TRBJ2-7, with 9 nucleotides matching TRBD2. CDR3 size: 16 residues. V shed 0 bases and J 5 bases; nucleotides not matched to a gene: 8. The germline V gene has CDR1 SGHTA and CDR2 FQGNSA. CDR3 loop: CASSLAGGGRAHEQYF. Here the CDR3 DNA reads TGTGCCAGCAGCTTAGCGGGGGGCGGGAGGGCCCACGAGCAGTACTTC.

The J gene is TRBJ1-2, the V gene TRBV5-1; TRBD1 might be the D (6 bases). V lost 1 base, J lost 1 base, and 11 bases lay in between. Germline loops: CDR1 SGHRS, CDR2 YFSETQ. The CDR3 sequence is 15 residues long. The CDR3 DNA sequence: TGCGCCAGCAGCTTGTTAACAGGGATTAACTATGGCTACACCTTC. It translates to CASSLLTGINYGYTF.

The CDR3 bases are TGTGCCAGCAGTTTCGGACTTACGAGAGGGGATACGCAGTATTTT. Protein product: CASSFGLTRGDTQYF. The rearrangement uses TRBV27 and TRBJ2-3; D is possibly TRBD2 (5 bases). The V end lost 3 bases, the J end lost 6 bases, and 16 bases lay between the germline ends. Germline V CDR1 and CDR2: MNHEY, SMNVEV (reference sequence). The CDR3 extends over 15 amino acids.

The J gene is TRBJ2-1, the V gene TRBV2; 12 bases map to TRBD2. Germline V gene data show CDR1 as SNHLY and CDR2 as FYNNEI. The length of the CDR3 is 14 residues. V was pared by 11 bases and J by 5 bases, with 7 bases of the junction left unmatched. This CDR3 is CAGVGLAGNNEQFF. CDR3 nucleotide sequence: TGTGCCGGTGTCGGACTAGCGGGAAACAATGAGCAGTTCTTC.

The chain is built from TRBV9 and TRBJ1-4; 8 nucleotides align to TRBD1. CDR3 size: 15 residues. Per the germline V gene, CDR1 is SGDLS and CDR2 is YYNGEE. Trimming removed 4 bases from V and 4 bases from J; junction bases left unmatched: 6. The CDR3 region is CASSSNGQGNEKLFF. CDR3 in DNA: TGTGCCAGCAGCTCAAACGGACAGGGTAATGAAAAACTGTTTTTT.

The chain employs TRBV5-8 and TRBJ1-2, with TRBD1 matching over 7 bases. The CDR3 has 14 residues. From germline, CDR1 is SGHTS and CDR2 YDEGEE. The V gene end was trimmed by 4 bases and the J gene end by 2 bases; junction bases not matched to a gene: 5. CDR3 in amino acids: CASSARGFNYGYTF. The CDR3, as DNA: TGTGCCAGCAGCGCCAGGGGGTTCAACTATGGCTACACCTTC.

The genes are TRBV5-1 and TRBJ1-1; tentatively, D is TRBD1 (5 bases). Germline V gives CDR1 SGHRS, CDR2 YFSETQ. With 4 bases removed from V and 5 bases from J, the gap between germline ends came to 12 bases. This CDR3 comprises 13 residues. This chain's CDR3 is CASSGLGGTEAFF. DNA for the CDR3: TGCGCCAGCAGCGGGCTTGGGGGGACTGAAGCTTTCTTT.